The TCR beta chain described here comes from a study of neurological immune-mediated disorders. This clonotype was recorded many times. Each CDR3 protein gets one entry after TCRdb re-called the 5' RACE reads with MiXCR. This table holds around 28,000 distinct CDR3 sequences, about 2.6% found once. The CDR3 is 15 amino acids. The germline V gene encodes CDR1 DFQATT and CDR2 SNEGSKA (reference sequence). V shed 5 bases and J shed 3 bases, with 19 bases lying between them. The material sequenced was PBMCs. The chain carries TRBV20-1 and TRBJ1-1; perhaps TRBD1 as D (5 bases). The clonotype was recovered from a woman aged 45-65 years with multiple sclerosis. CDR3 sequence reads: CSASDPSRGDTEAFF. CDR3 DNA: TGCAGTGCTTCCGACCCATCCAGAGGGGACACTGAAGCTTTCTTT.